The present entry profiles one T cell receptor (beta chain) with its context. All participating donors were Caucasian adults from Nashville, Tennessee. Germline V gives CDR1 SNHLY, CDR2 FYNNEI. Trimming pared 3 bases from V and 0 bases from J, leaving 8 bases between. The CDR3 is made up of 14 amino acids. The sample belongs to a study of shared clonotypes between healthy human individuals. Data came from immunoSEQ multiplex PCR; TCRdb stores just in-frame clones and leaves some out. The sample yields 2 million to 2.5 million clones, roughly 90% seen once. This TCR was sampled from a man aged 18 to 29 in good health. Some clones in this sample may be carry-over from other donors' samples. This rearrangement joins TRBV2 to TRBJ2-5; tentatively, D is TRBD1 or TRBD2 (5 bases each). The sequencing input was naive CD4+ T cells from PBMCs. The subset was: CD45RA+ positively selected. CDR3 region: CASSEGEYQETQYF. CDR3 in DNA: TGTGCCAGCAGTGAGGGGGAGTACCAAGAGACCCAGTACTTC.